This T cell receptor beta chain appears in the sequencing data of a study of T cell repertoires in cytomegalovirus infection (dated by TCRdb to the late 2010s). About the investigation overall: The HLA type of each donor mattered for the analysis, because public TCR beta signatures pointed to carriage of CMV infection along with the matching HLA type.

General findings and caveats noted by the study authors: Carriers of CMV infection plus the relevant HLA type were discriminated by the cumulative frequency of public TCR beta family members in the study cohort and in an independent approximately 360-donor cohort. The ex vivo response was dominated by HLA-C-restricted CMV-specific TCR beta clonotypes, and the single most frequent clonotype in two of eight donors was supplied by these HLA-C-restricted clonotypes.

The listed sequencing device is Illumina HiSeq 1500. TCRdb trimmed the raw reads at Q25, called clones with MiXCR and kept productive beta chains. Entries that share a CDR3 protein sequence are merged under the most common genes and DNA. This sample holds around 260,000 distinct CDR3 sequences; approximately 9.1% were observed only once. About 15% of the sample is taken by the ten largest. The sample holds a few counts of this clonotype. No cognate antigen has been identified for it. It has no much larger one-base neighbor in the sample; base qualities were not kept. Cut back by 1 base and 7 bases, the V and J ends lie 5 bases apart. The CDR3 runs 12 amino acids, cysteine and phenylalanine included. Only the CDR3 DNA stays, 36 bases, in frame from base 1. In the germline V gene, CDR1 corresponds to MDHEN and CDR2 to SYDVKM.

The origin of this receptor is a human donor in good health (CMV status not recorded). Some clones in this sample may be carry-over from other donors' samples. The chain uses TRBV28 and TRBJ1-5, with no confident D gene call. Sequenced: PBMCs. The CDR3 amino acid sequence is: CASSLLRQPQHF. The DNA sequence is TGTGCCAGCAGTTTATTACGCCAGCCCCAGCATTTT.